A selection of T cell receptor beta chains follows, all from one sample in a study of spatial heterogeneity in lung cancer. TCRdb re-derived calls from the 5' RACE reads in MiXCR, one entry per CDR3 protein. Of tens of thousands of distinct CDR3 sequences listed, around 7.7% are singletons. The sequencing used PBMCs, collected at follow-up. These receptors were obtained from a female donor with early-stage non-small cell lung cancer. Each CDR3 is given with its conserved first and last residue. A D gene is named only where the DNA matches it firmly. Some rows mark clone size as missing; the rest say once, few, many or name a class of expanded clone.

many,NA,TRBV6-5,TRBJ1-2,TGTGCCAGCAGTTTAGGGGGATATGGCTACACCTTC,CASSLGGYGYTF
NA,NA,TRBV5-1,TRBJ1-1,TGCGCCAGCAGCGCGATCGTCGGGTTCACTGAAGCTTTCTTT,CASSAIVGFTEAFF
many,TRBD2,TRBV24-1,TRBJ2-5,TGTGCCACCAGTGATTCTCTAGCGGGGGGAAAAGAGACCCAGTACTTC,CATSDSLAGGKETQYF
NA,TRBD1,TRBV7-2,TRBJ1-2,TGTGCCAGCAGCTTAAAGGCAGGGGGTATTTCTGGCTACACCTTC,CASSLKAGGISGYTF
NA,NA,TRBV9,TRBJ1-2,TGTGCCAGCAGCGTAGGTGTATCCAACTATGGCTACACCTTC,CASSVGVSNYGYTF
many,NA,TRBV4-1,TRBJ2-7,TGCGCCAGCAGCCCCCCGGACTACGAGCAGTACTTC,CASSPPDYEQYF
many,NA,TRBV5-1,TRBJ1-2,TGCGCCAGCAGCCCCGGACAAGCTGGAGGGGGCTACACCTTC,CASSPGQAGGGYTF
NA,NA,TRBV7-8,TRBJ1-5,TGTGCCAGCAGCTTAGGAATGCGTGCCCCAAGGGGCAATCAGCCCCAGCATTTT,CASSLGMRAPRGNQPQHF
many,TRBD1,TRBV12-3/TRBV12-4,TRBJ2-1,TGTGCCAGCAGTCGGACAGGGAGCTCCTACAATGAGCAGTTCTTC,CASSRTGSSYNEQFF
many,NA,TRBV6-2/TRBV6-3,TRBJ1-4,TGTGCCAGCAGTTACTCGTATGTCGACGGGTCAGCTAATGAAAAACTGTTTTTT,CASSYSYVDGSANEKLFF
many,NA,TRBV29-1,TRBJ1-1,TGCAGCGCACTCCGGGCCTACTTGAACACTGAAGCTTTCTTT,CSALRAYLNTEAFF
NA,TRBD1,TRBV12-3/TRBV12-4,TRBJ1-5,TGTGCCAGCAGCCCTACGAGGGGGCGGAATCAGCCCCAGCATTTT,CASSPTRGRNQPQHF
few,TRBD2,TRBV3-1,TRBJ2-7,TGTGCCAGCAGCCAAGAAATTAGCGGGGCCCGCTCCTACGAGCAGTACTTC,CASSQEISGARSYEQYF
few,NA,TRBV7-8,TRBJ1-1,TGTGCCAGCAGCTTAGCTCGGAGCCCCGTCGCTTTCTTT,CASSLARSPVAFF
many,TRBD1,TRBV10-2,TRBJ2-1,TGCGCCAGCAAACTGACAGGGCGCTACAATGAGCAGTTCTTC,CASKLTGRYNEQFF
many,NA,TRBV28,TRBJ2-7,TGTGCCAGCAGTTTACTCGGACGGCATGCAACCTACGAGCAGTACTTC,CASSLLGRHATYEQYF
many,NA,TRBV5-1,TRBJ2-7,TGCGCCAGCAGCGGGGGAACTACCTACGAGCAGTACTTC,CASSGGTTYEQYF
few,NA,TRBV28,TRBJ2-7,TGTGCCAGCAGTCCCCGACAGGTTTACGAGCAGTACTTC,CASSPRQVYEQYF
NA,NA,TRBV15,TRBJ2-7,TGTGCCACCAGCAGAGATCTTGGGGGATGGCAGTACTTC,CATSRDLGGWQYF
few,NA,TRBV12-3/TRBV12-4,TRBJ2-1,TGTGCCAGCAGTTCAGAGGGAGGCAATGAGCAGTTCTTC,CASSSEGGNEQFF
many,TRBD2,TRBV20-1,TRBJ2-1,TGCAGTGCTCCCAGGACTAGTACAAGTGAGCAGTTCTTC,CSAPRTSTSEQFF
many,NA,TRBV4-2,TRBJ2-3,TGTGCCAGCAGCCAAGGTGAAACAGATACGCAGTATTTT,CASSQGETDTQYF
many,TRBD1,TRBV2,TRBJ2-7,TGTGCCAGCACCGGGACAGGGCCTCGAGAGCAGTACTTC,CASTGTGPREQYF
many,TRBD2,TRBV4-1,TRBJ2-2,TGCGCCAGCAGCCCCGGACTAGCGCAAACCGGGGAGCTGTTTTTT,CASSPGLAQTGELFF
many,NA,TRBV20-1,TRBJ2-3,TGCAGTGCTAGCGAAGCGGATACGCAGTATTTT,CSASEADTQYF
NA,TRBD2,TRBV6-5,TRBJ2-1,TGTGCCAGCAGTGGACCCGGGACTAGCGGGGGAGGTGAGCAGTTCTTC,CASSGPGTSGGGEQFF
once,TRBD1,TRBV7-2,TRBJ2-5,TGTGCCAGCAGCGCTAGCCGGACAGGGGCATGGACCCAGTACTTC,CASSASRTGAWTQYF
many,NA,TRBV29-1,TRBJ2-5,TGCAGCGGCGTAGAGGCCCAAGAGACCCAGTACTTC,CSGVEAQETQYF
NA,TRBD1,TRBV28,TRBJ2-7,TGTGCCAGCAGTCGGACAGGGGGCTCCTACGAGCAGTACTTC,CASSRTGGSYEQYF
few,TRBD1,TRBV12-3/TRBV12-4,TRBJ1-4,TGTGCCAGCAGTCTGGCAGGGGGCAAGGATGAAAAACTGTTTTTT,CASSLAGGKDEKLFF
many,TRBD1,TRBV7-9,TRBJ1-2,TGTGCCAGCAGCTCGCAGGGGGCGATCTATGGCTACACCTTC,CASSSQGAIYGYTF
many,NA,TRBV28,TRBJ2-4,TGTGCCAGCTCCCCGGGACCTTACGACCTCAAAAACATTCAGTACTTC,CASSPGPYDLKNIQYF
many,NA,TRBV29-1,TRBJ2-5,TGCAGCGTTGACGTCGAGACAGTTGAGACCCAGTACTTC,CSVDVETVETQYF
many,NA,TRBV5-1,TRBJ2-1,TGCGCCAGCAGCGGAGGGGGCGCGATCCGAACAGATGAGCAGTTCTTC,CASSGGGAIRTDEQFF
few,TRBD1,TRBV19,TRBJ1-1,TGTGCCAGTACGGACAGGGGGAGGCTGAACACTGAAGCTTTCTTT,CASTDRGRLNTEAFF
many,TRBD1,TRBV12-3/TRBV12-4,TRBJ1-5,TGTGCCAGCAGTTTAGGGACAGGGGGTTTTCAGCCCCAGCATTTT,CASSLGTGGFQPQHF
many,TRBD2,TRBV2,TRBJ2-5,TGTGCCAGCCGAGCAGGGTCTAGCGGGCAGACCCAGTACTTC,CASRAGSSGQTQYF
NA,NA,TRBV5-1,TRBJ1-1,TGCGCCAGCAGCCCGCCCCACAAGAACACTGAAGCTTTCTTT,CASSPPHKNTEAFF
many,TRBD1,TRBV7-9,TRBJ2-6,TGTGCCAGCAGCCACGGGACAGCCTCTGGGGCCAACGTCCTGACTTTC,CASSHGTASGANVLTF
many,NA,TRBV12-3/TRBV12-4,TRBJ2-2,TGTGCCAGCAGCTCGAATAATCCGAACACCGGGGAGCTGTTTTTT,CASSSNNPNTGELFF
many,NA,TRBV2,TRBJ2-1,TGTGCCAGCTCAGGCGGTAGCGGAGCCTACAATGAGCAGTTCTTC,CASSGGSGAYNEQFF
few,NA,TRBV7-4,TRBJ2-6,TGTGCCAGCAGCTCCAATCGCCCCTCTGGGGCCAACGTCCTGACTTTC,CASSSNRPSGANVLTF
many,NA,TRBV7-2,TRBJ2-3,TGTGCCAGCAGCTTTTACCTAGGGCAGGCAGATACGCAGTATTTT,CASSFYLGQADTQYF